This T cell receptor (beta chain) was found in a study of vaccination and CD4 T cells after COVID-19. Study context: Cellular stimulation was performed using overlapping spike peptides derived from SARS-CoV-2, HCoV-NL63, HCoV-OC43 and HCoV-229E.

Treatment meaning: 10-day PBMC culture with coronavirus spike peptide pools or control peptides (ViraFEST assay). This clonotype has a handful of counts. Its cognate antigen is unknown. An Oncomine TCR Beta short-read assay was used to sequence the DNA from cultured CD4+ T cells. The template was genomic DNA from cultured CD4+ T cells. TCRdb analysed the PCR reads with MiXCR anew, one entry per CDR3 protein. The sample shows roughly 22,000 distinct CDR3 sequences, less than 35% of them seen only once. CDR3 length: 14 amino acids. V lost 5 bases and J 5 bases, leaving 13 bases between the germline ends. CDR1 and CDR2 (germline): SNHLY, FYNNEI.

Sequencing input: cultured CD4+ T cells from blood. This clonotype was obtained from a human donor with COVID-19. This chain joins TRBV2 and TRBJ1-5, with D uncertain. In nucleotides, the CDR3 is TGTGCCAGCAGTCAAGGGTTTGGTGATCAGCCCCAGCATTTT. Its protein is CASSQGFGDQPQHF.